The 6 T cell receptor beta chains below were found in one sample sequenced in a study of response to subunit inactivated influenza vaccine. TCRdb reprocessed the RT-PCR reads with MiXCR, giving one entry per CDR3 protein. Among about 540,000 distinct CDR3 sequences listed, roughly 25% were seen once. Another study also made use of these data, one on T cells expressing NK-cell markers. From that report: UMIs accompanied the 5'RACE template switching by which TCR beta cDNA was made.

The sample in question was CD4+ T cells sorted from PBMCs, obtained 11 to 12 days after vaccination. These receptors were collected from a man aged 45-65 years who received an inactivated influenza vaccine.

The table lists this clonotype with a few counts. The chain carries TRBV28 and TRBJ2-7, with D possibly matching TRBD2 (6 bases). Deletions cut 5 bases from V and 2 bases from J, with 16 bases between. Germline V gives CDR1 MDHEN, CDR2 SYDVKM. The CDR3 has 15 residues. The CDR3 sequence: CASSAPGLYTYEQYF. In DNA, the CDR3 is TGTGCCAGCAGTGCGCCGGGACTGTACACCTACGAGCAGTACTTC.

This clonotype was seen only a few times. V and J are TRBV7-2 and TRBJ1-4, with 7 bases identical to TRBD1. The germline CDR1 and CDR2 sequences are SGHTA and FQGNSA. After removal of 5 bases from V and 3 bases from J, the junction contained 6 bases not matched to a gene. The CDR3 sequence is 15 residues long. The CDR3 coding sequence is TGTGCCAGCAGCCCACAGACAGGGCCTAATGAAAAACTGTTTTTT. Its protein is CASSPQTGPNEKLFF.

This clonotype was found a few times. Here the CDR3 reads CASSYGLDGYTF. Written as DNA, the CDR3 is TGTGCCAGCAGTTACGGTTTGGACGGCTACACCTTC. The chain uses TRBV6-2 or TRBV6-3 and TRBJ1-2, with D uncertain. Germline values: CDR1 MNHEY, CDR2 SVGEGT. The CDR3 is 12 residues long. Deletions cut 2 bases from V and 8 bases from J, with 9 bases between.

V and J are TRBV18 and TRBJ2-5; 7 bases match TRBD1. Germline trimming cut 0 bases from V and 6 bases from J; bases unmatched to any gene: 10. The CDR3 loop spans 16 amino acids. Germline CDR1 and CDR2: KGHSH and LQKENI. The CDR3 region is CASSPPNRRQGQTQYF. The CDR3 nucleotides are TGTGCCAGCTCACCACCCAATCGAAGACAGGGTCAGACCCAGTACTTC.

This clonotype was seen once. V and J are TRBV9 and TRBJ2-5; tentative D call: TRBD1 (5 bases). With 3 bases removed from V and 0 bases from J, the gap between germline ends came to 9 bases. The CDR3 sequence is 14 residues long. The germline CDR1 and CDR2 sequences are SGDLS and YYNGEE. CDR3 DNA sequence: TGTGCCAGCAGCGCAGACAGATACCAAGAGACCCAGTACTTC. It is translated as CASSADRYQETQYF.

V and J are TRBV4-3 and TRBJ2-1; D gene uncertain. Trimming cost V 0 bases and J 7 bases, with 10 bases left between them. The CDR3 runs to 14 residues. Germline V gene lookup returns CDR1 LGHNA and CDR2 YSLEER. CDR3: CASSQERVANEQFF. Written as DNA, the CDR3 is TGCGCCAGCAGCCAAGAACGTGTGGCGAATGAGCAGTTCTTC.